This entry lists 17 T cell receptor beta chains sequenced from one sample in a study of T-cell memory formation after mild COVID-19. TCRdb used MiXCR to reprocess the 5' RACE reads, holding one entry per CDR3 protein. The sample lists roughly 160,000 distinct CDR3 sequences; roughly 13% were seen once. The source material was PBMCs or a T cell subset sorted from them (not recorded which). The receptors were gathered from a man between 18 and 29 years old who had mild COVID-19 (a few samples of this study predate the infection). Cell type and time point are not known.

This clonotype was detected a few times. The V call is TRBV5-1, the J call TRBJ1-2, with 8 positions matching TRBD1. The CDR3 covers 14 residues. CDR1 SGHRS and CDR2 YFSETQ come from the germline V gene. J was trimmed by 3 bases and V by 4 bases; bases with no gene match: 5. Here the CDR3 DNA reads TGCGCCAGCAGCCCGTTACAGGGGGACTATGGCTACACCTTC. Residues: CASSPLQGDYGYTF. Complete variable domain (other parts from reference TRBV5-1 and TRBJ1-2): KAGVTQTPRYLIKTRGQQVTLSCSPISGHRSVSWYQQTPGQGLQFLFEYFSETQRNKGNFPGRFSGRQFSNSRSEMNVSTLELGDSALYLCASSPLQGDYGYTFGSGTRLTVV.

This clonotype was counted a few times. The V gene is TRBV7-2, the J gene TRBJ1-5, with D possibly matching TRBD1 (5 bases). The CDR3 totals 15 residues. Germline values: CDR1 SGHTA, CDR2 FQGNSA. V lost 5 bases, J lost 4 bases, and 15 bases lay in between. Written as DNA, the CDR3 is TGTGCCAGCAGCGGCGGGGGAGCGGGGAATCAGCCCCAGCATTTT. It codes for CASSGGGAGNQPQHF.

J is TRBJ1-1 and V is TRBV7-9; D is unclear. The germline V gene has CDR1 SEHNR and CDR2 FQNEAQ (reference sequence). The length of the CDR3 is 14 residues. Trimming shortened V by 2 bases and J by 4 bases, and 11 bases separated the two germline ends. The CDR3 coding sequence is TGTGCCAGCAGCTTACCGTTAGAAGGCACTGAAGCTTTCTTT. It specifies CASSLPLEGTEAFF.

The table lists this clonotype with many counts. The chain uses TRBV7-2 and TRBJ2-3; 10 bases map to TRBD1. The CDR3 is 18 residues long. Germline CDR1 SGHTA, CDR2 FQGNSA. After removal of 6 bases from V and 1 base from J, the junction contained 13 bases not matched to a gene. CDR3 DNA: TGTGCCAGCAGGTTGACAGGGGGCGAACCGACCCGCACAGATACGCAGTATTTT. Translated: CASRLTGGEPTRTDTQYF.

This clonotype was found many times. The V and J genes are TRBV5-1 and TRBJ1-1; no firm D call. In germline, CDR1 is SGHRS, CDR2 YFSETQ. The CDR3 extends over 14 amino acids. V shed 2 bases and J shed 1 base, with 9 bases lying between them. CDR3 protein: CASSFHGENTEAFF. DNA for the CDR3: TGCGCCAGCAGCTTCCACGGAGAGAACACTGAAGCTTTCTTT.

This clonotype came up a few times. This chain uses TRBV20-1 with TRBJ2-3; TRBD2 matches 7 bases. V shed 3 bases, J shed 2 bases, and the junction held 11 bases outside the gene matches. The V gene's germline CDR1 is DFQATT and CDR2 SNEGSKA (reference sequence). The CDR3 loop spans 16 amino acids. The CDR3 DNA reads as TGCAGTGCTAGGGAGCACCGGGGACTAATCACAGATACGCAGTATTTT. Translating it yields CSAREHRGLITDTQYF.

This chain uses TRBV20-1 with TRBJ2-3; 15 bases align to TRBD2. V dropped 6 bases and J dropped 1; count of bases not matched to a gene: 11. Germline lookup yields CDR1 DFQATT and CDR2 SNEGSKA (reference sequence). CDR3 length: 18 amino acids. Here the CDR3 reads CSAHLGLAGGYRTDTQYF. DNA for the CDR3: TGCAGTGCCCACCTAGGACTAGCGGGGGGGTATCGCACAGATACGCAGTATTTT.

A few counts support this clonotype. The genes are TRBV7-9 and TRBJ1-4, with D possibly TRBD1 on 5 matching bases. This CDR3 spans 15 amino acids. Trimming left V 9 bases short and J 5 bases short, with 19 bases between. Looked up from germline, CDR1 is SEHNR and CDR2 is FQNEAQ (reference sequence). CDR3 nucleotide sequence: TGTGCCAGTACGGGATATGGGACGCCAAATGAAAAACTGTTTTTT. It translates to CASTGYGTPNEKLFF.

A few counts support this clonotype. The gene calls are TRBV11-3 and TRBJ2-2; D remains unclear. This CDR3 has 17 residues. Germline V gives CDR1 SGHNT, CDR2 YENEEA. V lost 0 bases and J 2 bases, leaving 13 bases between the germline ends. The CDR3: CASSLDSGPLNTGELFF. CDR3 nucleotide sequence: TGTGCCAGCAGCTTAGATTCCGGTCCGTTAAACACCGGGGAGCTGTTTTTT.

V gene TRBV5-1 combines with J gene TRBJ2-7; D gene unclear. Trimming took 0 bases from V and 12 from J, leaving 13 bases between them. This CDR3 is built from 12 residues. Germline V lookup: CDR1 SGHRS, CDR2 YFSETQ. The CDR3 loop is CASSLDDTARYF. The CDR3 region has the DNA TGCGCCAGCAGCTTGGATGACACCGCCCGGTACTTC.

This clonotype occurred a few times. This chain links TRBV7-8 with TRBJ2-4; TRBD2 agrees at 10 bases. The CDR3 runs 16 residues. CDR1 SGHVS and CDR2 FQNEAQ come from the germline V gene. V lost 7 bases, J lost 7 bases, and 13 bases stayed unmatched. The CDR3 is CASTNQAGGRVNIQYF. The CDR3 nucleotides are TGTGCCAGCACAAACCAAGCGGGGGGGCGCGTGAACATTCAGTACTTC.

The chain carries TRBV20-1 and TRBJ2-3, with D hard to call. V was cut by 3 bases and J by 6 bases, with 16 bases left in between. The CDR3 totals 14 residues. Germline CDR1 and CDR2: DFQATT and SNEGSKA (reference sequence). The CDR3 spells CSARAEVKSDTQYF. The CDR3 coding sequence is TGCAGTGCTAGGGCCGAAGTCAAATCGGATACGCAGTATTTT.

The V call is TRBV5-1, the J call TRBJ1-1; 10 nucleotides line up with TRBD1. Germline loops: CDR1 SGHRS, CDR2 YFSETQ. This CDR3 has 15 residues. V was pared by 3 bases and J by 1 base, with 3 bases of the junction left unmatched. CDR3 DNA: TGCGCCAGCAGCTACCGGACAGGGGGGAACACTGAAGCTTTCTTT. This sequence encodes CASSYRTGGNTEAFF.

Here the CDR3 reads CASSEYMDQPQHF. The CDR3 DNA is TGTGCCAGCAGTGAGTACATGGATCAGCCCCAGCATTTT. The V call is TRBV2, the J call TRBJ1-5; D unclear. V shed 3 bases and J shed 5 bases, with 8 bases lying between them. Germline CDR1 SNHLY, CDR2 FYNNEI. The CDR3 extends over 13 amino acids.

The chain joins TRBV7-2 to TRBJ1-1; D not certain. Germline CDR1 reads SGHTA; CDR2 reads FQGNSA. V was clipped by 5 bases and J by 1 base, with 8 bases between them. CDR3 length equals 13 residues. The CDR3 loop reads CASSLKANTEAFF. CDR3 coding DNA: TGTGCCAGCAGCCTTAAGGCGAACACTGAAGCTTTCTTT.

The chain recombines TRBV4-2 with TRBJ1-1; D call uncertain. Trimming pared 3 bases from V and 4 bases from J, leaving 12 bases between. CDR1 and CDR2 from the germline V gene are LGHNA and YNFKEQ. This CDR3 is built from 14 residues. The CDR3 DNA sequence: TGTGCCAGCAGCCAGGGGAGTTCAGGCACTGAAGCTTTCTTT. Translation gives CASSQGSSGTEAFF.

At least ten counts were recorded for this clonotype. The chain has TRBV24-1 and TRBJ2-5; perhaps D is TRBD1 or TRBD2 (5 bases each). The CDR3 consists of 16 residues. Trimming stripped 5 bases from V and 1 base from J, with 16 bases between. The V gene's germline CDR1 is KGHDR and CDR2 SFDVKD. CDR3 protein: CATSASRWGSQETQYF. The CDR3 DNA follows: TGTGCCACCAGTGCGTCCCGGTGGGGGAGCCAAGAGACCCAGTACTTC.